This T cell receptor (beta chain) was observed in a study of technical replicates of blood from several donors. The CDR3 consists of 13 residues. Germline CDR1 SNHLY, CDR2 FYNNEI. V gave up 4 bases and J gave up 6 bases, with 10 bases separating them. The table came from immunoSEQ multiplex PCR; TCRdb's copy has only in-frame clones and leaves some out. The sample consists of tens of thousands of clones, around 93% of them appearing once. The chain joins TRBV2 to TRBJ2-1; D may be TRBD2 (5 bases). The TCR originated in a human donor in good health. Some clones in this sample may be carry-over from other donors' samples. Sequenced sample: PBMCs. CDR3 nucleotides: TGTGCCAGCAGTGGTCTAGGAGGCAATGAGCAGTTCTTC. Amino acid sequence: CASSGLGGNEQFF.